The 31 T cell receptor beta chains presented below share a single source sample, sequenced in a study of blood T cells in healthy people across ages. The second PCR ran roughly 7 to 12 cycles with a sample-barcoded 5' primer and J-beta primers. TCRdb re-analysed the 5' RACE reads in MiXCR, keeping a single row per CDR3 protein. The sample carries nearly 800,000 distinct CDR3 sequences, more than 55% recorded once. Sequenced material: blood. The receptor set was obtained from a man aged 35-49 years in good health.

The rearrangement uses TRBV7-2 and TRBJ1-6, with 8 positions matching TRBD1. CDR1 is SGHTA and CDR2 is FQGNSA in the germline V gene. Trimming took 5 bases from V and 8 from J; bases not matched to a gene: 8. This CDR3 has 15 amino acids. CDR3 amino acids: CASSIGQGVDSPLHF. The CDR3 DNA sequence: TGTGCCAGCAGCATCGGACAGGGCGTCGATTCACCCCTCCACTTT.

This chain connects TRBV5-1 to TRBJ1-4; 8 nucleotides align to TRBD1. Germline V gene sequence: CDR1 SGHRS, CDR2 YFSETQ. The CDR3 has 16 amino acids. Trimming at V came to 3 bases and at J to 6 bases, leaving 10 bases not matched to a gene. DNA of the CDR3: TGCGCCAGCAGCTGGGGCCCAGACAGGGGAGATGAAAAACTGTTTTTT. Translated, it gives CASSWGPDRGDEKLFF.

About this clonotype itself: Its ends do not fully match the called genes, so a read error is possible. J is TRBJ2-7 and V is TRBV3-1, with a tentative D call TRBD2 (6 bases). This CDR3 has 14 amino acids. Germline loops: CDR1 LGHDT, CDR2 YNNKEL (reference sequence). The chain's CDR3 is CASSQLGSSDEKYF. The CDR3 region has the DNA TGTGCCAGCAGCCAACTCGGGAGTAGCGACGAGAAGTACTTC.

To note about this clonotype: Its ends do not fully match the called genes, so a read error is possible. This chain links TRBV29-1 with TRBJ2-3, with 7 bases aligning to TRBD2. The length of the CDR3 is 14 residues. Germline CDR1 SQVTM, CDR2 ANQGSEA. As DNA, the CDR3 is TGCAGCGGTCGACGGGGGGTAGGCACAGATATGCAGTATTTT. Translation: CSGRRGVGTDMQYF.

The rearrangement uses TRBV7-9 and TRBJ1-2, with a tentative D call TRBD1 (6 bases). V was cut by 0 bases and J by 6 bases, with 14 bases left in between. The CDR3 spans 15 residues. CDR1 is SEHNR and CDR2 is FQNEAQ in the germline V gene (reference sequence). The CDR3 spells CASSLAQGGRDGYTF. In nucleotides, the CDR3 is TGTGCCAGCAGCTTAGCACAGGGCGGACGCGATGGCTACACCTTC.

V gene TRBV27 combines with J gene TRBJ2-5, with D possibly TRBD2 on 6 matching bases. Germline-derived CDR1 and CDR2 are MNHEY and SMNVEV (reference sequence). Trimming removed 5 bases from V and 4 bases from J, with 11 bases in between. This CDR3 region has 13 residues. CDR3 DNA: TGTGCCAGCAGTGCGGGGAGTAGAGAGACCCAGTACTTC. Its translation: CASSAGSRETQYF.

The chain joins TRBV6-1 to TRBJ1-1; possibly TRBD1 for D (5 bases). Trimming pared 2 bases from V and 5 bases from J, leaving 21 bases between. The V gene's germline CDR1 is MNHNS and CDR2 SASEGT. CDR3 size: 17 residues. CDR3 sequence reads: CASSERQGPGGDTEAFF. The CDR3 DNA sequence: TGTGCCAGCAGTGAACGGCAGGGACCCGGTGGGGATACTGAAGCTTTCTTT.

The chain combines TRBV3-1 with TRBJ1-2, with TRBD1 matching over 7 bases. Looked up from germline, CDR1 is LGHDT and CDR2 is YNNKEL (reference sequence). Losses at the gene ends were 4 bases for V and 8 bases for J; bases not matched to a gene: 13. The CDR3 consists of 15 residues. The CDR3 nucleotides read TGTGCCAGCAGCCTCCTCCCTGGACAGGAGTACGGCTACACCTTC. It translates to CASSLLPGQEYGYTF.

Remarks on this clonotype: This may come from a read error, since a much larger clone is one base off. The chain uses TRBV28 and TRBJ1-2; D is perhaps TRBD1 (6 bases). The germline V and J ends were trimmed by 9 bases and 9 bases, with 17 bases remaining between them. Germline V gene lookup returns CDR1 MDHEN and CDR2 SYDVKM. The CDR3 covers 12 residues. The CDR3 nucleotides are TGTGCCAGTAGACGGGGGCAGGAGAGCTACACCTTC. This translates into CASRRGQESYTF.

The CDR3 DNA sequence: TGTGCCAGCAGGTCCCTAGCGGGGCCCACAGATACGCAGTATTTT. Amino acids: CASRSLAGPTDTQYF. The chain carries TRBV12-3 or TRBV12-4 and TRBJ2-3; TRBD2 matches at 9 bases. The V segment lost 6 bases and the J segment 2 bases; nucleotides outside the gene matches: 6. The CDR3 covers 15 residues.

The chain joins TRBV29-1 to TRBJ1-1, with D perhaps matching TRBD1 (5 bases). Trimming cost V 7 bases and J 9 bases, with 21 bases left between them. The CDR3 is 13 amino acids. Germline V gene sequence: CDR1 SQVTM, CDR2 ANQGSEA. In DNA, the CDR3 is TGCAGCGCCCTACTGGGGACGGGCATGCAAGCTTTCTTT. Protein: CSALLGTGMQAFF. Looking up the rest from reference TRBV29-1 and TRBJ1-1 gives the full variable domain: SAVISQKPSRDICQRGTSLTIQCQVDSQVTMMFWYRQQPGQSLTLIATANQGSEATYESGFVIDKFPISRPNLTFSTLTVSNMSPEDSSIYLCSALLGTGMQAFFGQGTRLTVV.

The CDR3 bases are TGTGCCAGCAGCTTAGCGTTGGACCAGAAAGAGACCCAGTACTTC. It translates to CASSLALDQKETQYF. The chain employs TRBV7-9 and TRBJ2-5; D gene uncertain. Per germline, CDR1 SEHNR and CDR2 FQNEAQ (reference sequence). Trimming removed 0 bases at V and 3 bases at J, with 11 bases between. CDR3 length: 15 amino acids.

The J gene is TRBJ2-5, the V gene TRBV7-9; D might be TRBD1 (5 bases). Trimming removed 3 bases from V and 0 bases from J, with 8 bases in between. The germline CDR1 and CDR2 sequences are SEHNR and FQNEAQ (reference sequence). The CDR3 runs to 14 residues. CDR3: CASSLRTNQETQYF. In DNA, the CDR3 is TGTGCCAGCAGCTTGAGGACAAACCAAGAGACCCAGTACTTC.

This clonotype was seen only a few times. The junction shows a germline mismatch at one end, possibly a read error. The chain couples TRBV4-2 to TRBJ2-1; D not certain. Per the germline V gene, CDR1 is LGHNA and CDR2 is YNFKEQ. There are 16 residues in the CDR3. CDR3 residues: CASSQVGGSSYNEQFF. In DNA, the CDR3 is TGCGCCAGCAGCCAAGTCGGCGGCAGCTCCTACAATGAGCAGTTCTTC.

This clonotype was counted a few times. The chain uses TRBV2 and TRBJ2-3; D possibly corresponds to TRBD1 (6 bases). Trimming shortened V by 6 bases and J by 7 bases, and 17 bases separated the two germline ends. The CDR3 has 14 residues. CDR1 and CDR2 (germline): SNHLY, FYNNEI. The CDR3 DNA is TGTGCCAGCAGCCCAGACAGGACGATACATACGCAGTATTTT. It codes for CASSPDRTIHTQYF. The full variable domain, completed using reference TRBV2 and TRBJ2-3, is EPEVTQTPSHQVTQMGQEVILRCVPISNHLYFYWYRQILGQKVEFLVSFYNNEISEKSEIFDDQFSVERPDGSNFTLKIRSTKLEDSAMYFCASSPDRTIHTQYFGPGTRLTVL.

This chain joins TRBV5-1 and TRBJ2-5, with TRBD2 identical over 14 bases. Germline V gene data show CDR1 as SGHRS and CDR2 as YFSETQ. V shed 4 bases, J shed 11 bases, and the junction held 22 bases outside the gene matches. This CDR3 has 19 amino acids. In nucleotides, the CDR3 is TGCGCCAGCAGCCCGCCGGGACTAGCGGGAGAGGGACCCTACAATGAGCAGTACTTC. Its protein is CASSPPGLAGEGPYNEQYF. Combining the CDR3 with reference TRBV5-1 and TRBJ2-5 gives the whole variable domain KAGVTQTPRYLIKTRGQQVTLSCSPISGHRSVSWYQQTPGQGLQFLFEYFSETQRNKGNFPGRFSGRQFSNSRSEMNVSTLELGDSALYLCASSPPGLAGEGPYNEQYFGPGTRLLVL.

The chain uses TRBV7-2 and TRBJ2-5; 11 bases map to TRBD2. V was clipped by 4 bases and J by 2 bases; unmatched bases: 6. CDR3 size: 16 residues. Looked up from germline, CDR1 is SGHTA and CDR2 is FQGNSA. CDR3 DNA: TGTGCCAGCAGCTCCAGGGCTAGCGGGGGGCAAGAGACCCAGTACTTC. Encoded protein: CASSSRASGGQETQYF.

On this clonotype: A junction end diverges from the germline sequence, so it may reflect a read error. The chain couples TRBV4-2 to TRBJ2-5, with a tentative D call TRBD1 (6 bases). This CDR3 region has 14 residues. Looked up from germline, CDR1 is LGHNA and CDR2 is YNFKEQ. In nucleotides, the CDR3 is TGTGCCGGCAGCCAAGAGCAGGGGCCGGAGACCCAGTACTTC. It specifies CAGSQEQGPETQYF.

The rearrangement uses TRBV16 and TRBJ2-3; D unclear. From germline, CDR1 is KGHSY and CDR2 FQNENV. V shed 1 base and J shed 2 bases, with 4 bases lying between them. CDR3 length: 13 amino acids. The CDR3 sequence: CASSQYLTDTQYF. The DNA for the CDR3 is TGTGCCAGCAGCCAATACCTCACAGATACGCAGTATTTT.

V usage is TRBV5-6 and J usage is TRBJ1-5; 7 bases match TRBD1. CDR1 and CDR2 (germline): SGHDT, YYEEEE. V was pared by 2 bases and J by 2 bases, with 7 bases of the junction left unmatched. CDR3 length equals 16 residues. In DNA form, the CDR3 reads TGTGCCAGCAGCTTAAGGAGGGGGCGCGGCAATCAGCCCCAGCATTTT. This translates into CASSLRRGRGNQPQHF. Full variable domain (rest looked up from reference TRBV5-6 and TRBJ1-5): DAGVTQSPTHLIKTRGQQVTLRCSPKSGHDTVSWYQQALGQGPQFIFQYYEEEERQRGNFPDRFSGHQFPNYSSELNVNALLLGDSALYLCASSLRRGRGNQPQHFGDGTRLSIL.

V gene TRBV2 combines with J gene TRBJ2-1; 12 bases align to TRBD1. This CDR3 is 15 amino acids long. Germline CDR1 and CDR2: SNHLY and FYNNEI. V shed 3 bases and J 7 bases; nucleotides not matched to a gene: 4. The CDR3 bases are TGTGCCAGCAGTGAGCGGGACAGGGGGCGTAATGAGCAGTTCTTC. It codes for CASSERDRGRNEQFF.

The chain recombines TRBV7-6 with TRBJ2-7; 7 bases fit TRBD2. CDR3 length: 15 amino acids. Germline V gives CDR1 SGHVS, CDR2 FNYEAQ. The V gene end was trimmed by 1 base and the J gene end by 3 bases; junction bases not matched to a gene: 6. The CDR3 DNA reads TGTGCCAGCAGCTTAGAAGGGGCGGGAGTCTACGAGCAGTACTTC. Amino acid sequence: CASSLEGAGVYEQYF.

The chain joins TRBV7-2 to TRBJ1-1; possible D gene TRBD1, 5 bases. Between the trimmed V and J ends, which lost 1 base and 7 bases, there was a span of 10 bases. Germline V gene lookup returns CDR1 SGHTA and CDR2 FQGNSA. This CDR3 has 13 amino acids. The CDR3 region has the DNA TGTGCCAGCAGCTTAGGCAGACAGCGTGAAGCTTTCTTT. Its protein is CASSLGRQREAFF.

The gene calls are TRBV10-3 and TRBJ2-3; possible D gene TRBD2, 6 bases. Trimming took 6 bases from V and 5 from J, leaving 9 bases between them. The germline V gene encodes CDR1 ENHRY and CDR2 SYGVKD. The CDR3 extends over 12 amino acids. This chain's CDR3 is CAIRPAGDTQYF. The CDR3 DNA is TGTGCCATCAGACCAGCGGGAGATACGCAGTATTTT.

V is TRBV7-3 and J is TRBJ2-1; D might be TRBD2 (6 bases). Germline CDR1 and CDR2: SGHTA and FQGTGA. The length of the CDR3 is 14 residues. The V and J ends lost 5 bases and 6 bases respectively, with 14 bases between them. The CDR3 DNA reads TGTGCCAGCAGCCCGCCTGGAGGGCCCAATGAGCAGTTCTTC. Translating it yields CASSPPGGPNEQFF.

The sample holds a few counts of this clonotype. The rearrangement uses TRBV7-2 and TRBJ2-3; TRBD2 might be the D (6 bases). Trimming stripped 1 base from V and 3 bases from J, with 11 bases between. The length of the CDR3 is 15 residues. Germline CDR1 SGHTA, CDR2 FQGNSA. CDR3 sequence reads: CASSLVLAGTDTQYF. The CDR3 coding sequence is TGTGCCAGCAGCTTAGTACTAGCCGGAACAGATACGCAGTATTTT.

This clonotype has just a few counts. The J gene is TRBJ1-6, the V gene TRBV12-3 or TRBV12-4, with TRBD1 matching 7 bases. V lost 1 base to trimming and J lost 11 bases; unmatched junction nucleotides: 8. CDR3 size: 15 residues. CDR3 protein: CASSLDTGEYTPLHF. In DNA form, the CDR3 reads TGTGCCAGCAGTTTAGATACAGGGGAATATACACCCCTCCACTTT.

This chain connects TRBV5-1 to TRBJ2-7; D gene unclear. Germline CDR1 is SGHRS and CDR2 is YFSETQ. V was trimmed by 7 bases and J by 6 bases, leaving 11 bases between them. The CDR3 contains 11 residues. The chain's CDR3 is CASLDDVEQYF. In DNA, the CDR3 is TGCGCCAGCCTCGATGACGTCGAGCAGTACTTC.

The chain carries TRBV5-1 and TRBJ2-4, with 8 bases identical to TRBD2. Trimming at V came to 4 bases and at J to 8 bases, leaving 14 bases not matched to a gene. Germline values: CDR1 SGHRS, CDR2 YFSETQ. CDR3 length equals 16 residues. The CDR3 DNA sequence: TGCGCCAGCAGCCCTACCCCTACTAGCGGCCTCGACATTCAGTACTTC. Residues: CASSPTPTSGLDIQYF.

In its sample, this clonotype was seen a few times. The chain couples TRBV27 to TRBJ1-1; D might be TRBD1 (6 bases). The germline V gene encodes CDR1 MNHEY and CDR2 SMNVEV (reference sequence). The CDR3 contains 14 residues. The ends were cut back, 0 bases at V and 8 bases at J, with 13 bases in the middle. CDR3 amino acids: CASSLSPGQIEAFF. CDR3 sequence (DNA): TGTGCCAGCAGTTTATCCCCGGGACAAATAGAAGCTTTCTTT.

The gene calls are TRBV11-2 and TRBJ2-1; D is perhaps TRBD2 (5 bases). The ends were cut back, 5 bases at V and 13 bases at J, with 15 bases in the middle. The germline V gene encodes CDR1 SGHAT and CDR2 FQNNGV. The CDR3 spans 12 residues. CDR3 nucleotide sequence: TGTGCCAGCAGCCCCTACATGGGAGTTCAGTTCTTC. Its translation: CASSPYMGVQFF.